A single T cell receptor beta chain is shown here with its context. PCR primers comprised 60 Vbeta and 13 Jbeta primers. This table comes from immunoSEQ multiplex PCR, and its TCRdb copy is limited to in-frame clones, with some not included. The data show 150,000 to 200,000 clones, about 76% seen once. These data are taken from a study of cytomegalovirus exposure and HLA in healthy donors. Trimming stripped 1 base from V and 4 bases from J, with 11 bases between. The CDR3 loop spans 13 amino acids. Germline lookup yields CDR1 SQVTM and CDR2 ANQGSEA. The TCR was taken from a female donor in good health and CMV-seronegative. Sequencing was carried out using PBMCs. The chain couples TRBV29-1 to TRBJ2-7, with D possibly matching TRBD2 (6 bases). The CDR3, as DNA: TGCAGCGTTGAAGGCGGGGTGATATACGAGCAGTACTTC. Amino acids: CSVEGGVIYEQYF.